This entry concerns a single T cell receptor beta chain. Its target is not known. The data originate from a study of cytomegalovirus exposure and HLA in healthy donors. Study as a whole: The platform used for the 95 to 150 validation repertoires matched that of the roughly 670 first-cohort repertoires, a later analysis reported. Study-wide results and caveats: Three of the chains that were CMV-associated were confirmed in vitro to be specific for CMV antigens. Cytomegalovirus association was listed for 150 to 200 TCR beta chains.

Sequenced by immunoSEQ multiplex PCR; TCRdb stores in-frame clones only, minus some. The data hold 55,000 to 70,000 clones, with about 95% observed a single time. Trimming at V came to 5 bases and at J to 5 bases, leaving 12 bases not matched to a gene. Per the germline V gene, CDR1 is SGHAT and CDR2 is FQNNGV. The CDR3 length is 17 residues. The donors were part of the validation cohort of around 110 subjects. That cohort was separate from the first cohort, which comprised 550 to 750 subjects. Sequencing was done on a sample of PBMCs. J is TRBJ2-2 and V is TRBV11-2; TRBD2 agrees at 9 bases. This receptor was identified in a man younger than 35 in good health and CMV-seronegative. In nucleotides, the CDR3 is TGTGCCAGCAGCCTTAGCGGGAGAGGTGCGGCGACCGGGGAGCTGTTTTTT. Translation: CASSLSGRGAATGELFF.